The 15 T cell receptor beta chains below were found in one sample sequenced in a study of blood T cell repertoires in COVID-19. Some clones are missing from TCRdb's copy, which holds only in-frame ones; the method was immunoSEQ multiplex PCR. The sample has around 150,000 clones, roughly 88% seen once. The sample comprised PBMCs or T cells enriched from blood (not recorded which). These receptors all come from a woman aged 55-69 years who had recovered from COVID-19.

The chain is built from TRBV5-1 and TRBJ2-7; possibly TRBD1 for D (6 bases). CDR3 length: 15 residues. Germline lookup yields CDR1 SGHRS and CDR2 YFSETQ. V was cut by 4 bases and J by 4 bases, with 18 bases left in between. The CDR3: CASSKDRTPDYEQYF. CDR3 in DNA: TGCGCCAGCAGCAAGGACAGAACACCTGATTACGAGCAGTACTTC.

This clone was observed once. Here the CDR3 DNA reads TGTGCCAGCAGCTCGTCATTCCACCGGGCCCAGAGGTTTCAGGGGAAACTGTTTTTT. Protein: CASSSSFHRAQRFQGKLFF. J is TRBJ1-4 and V is TRBV7-3; tentative D call: TRBD1 (6 bases). The CDR3 covers 19 residues. The ends were cut back, 4 bases at V and 11 bases at J, with 32 bases in the middle. Germline CDR1 SGHTA, CDR2 FQGTGA.

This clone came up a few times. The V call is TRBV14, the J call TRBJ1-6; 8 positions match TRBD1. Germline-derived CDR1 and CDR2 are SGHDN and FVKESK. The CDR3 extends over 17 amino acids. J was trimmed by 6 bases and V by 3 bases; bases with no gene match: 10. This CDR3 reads CASSHSPVGQGNSPLHF. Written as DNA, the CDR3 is TGTGCCAGCAGCCATTCGCCGGTTGGACAGGGTAATTCACCCCTCCACTTT.

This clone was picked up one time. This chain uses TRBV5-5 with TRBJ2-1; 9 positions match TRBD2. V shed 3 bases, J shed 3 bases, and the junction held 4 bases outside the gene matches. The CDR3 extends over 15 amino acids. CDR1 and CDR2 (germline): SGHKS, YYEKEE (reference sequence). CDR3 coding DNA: TGTGCCAGCAGCTGGGGACTAGCCAACTACAATGAGCAGTTCTTC. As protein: CASSWGLANYNEQFF.

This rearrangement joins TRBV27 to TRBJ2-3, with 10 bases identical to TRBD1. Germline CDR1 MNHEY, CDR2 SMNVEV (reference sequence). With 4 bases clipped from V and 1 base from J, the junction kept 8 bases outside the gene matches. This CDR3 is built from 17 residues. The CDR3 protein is CASSSGTGAPGTDTQYF. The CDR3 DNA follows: TGTGCCAGCAGTTCCGGGACAGGGGCCCCCGGCACAGATACGCAGTATTTT.

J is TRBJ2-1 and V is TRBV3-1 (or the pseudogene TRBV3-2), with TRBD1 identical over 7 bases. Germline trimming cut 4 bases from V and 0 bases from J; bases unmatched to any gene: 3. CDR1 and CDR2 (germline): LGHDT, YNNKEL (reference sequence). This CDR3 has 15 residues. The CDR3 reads CASSPGDSSYNEQFF. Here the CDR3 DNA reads TGTGCCAGCAGCCCAGGGGACAGCTCCTACAATGAGCAGTTCTTC.

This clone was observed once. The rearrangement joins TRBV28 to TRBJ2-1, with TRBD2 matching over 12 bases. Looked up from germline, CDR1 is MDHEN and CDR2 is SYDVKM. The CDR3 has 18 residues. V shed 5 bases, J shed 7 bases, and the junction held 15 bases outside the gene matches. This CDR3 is CASSPTSSLAGGWNEQFF. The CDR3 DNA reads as TGTGCCAGCAGTCCCACATCCTCACTAGCGGGAGGATGGAATGAGCAGTTCTTC.

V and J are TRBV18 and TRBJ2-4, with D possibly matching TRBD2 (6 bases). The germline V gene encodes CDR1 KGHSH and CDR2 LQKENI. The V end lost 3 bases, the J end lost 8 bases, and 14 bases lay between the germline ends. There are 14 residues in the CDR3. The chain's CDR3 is CASSPEGLRDIQYF. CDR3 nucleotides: TGTGCCAGCTCACCGGAGGGGCTAAGGGACATTCAGTACTTC.

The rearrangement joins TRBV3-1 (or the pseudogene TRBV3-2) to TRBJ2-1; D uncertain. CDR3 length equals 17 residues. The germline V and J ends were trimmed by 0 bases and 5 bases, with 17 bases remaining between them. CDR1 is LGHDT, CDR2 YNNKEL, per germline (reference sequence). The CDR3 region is CASSQDLFQRANNEQFF. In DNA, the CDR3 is TGTGCCAGCAGCCAAGATCTCTTCCAGCGTGCCAACAATGAGCAGTTCTTC.

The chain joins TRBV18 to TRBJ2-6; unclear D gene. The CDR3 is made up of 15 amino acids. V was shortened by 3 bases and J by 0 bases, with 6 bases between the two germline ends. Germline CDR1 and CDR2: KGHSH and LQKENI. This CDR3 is CASSPGRSGANVLTF. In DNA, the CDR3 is TGTGCCAGCTCACCCGGTCGCTCTGGGGCCAACGTCCTGACTTTC.

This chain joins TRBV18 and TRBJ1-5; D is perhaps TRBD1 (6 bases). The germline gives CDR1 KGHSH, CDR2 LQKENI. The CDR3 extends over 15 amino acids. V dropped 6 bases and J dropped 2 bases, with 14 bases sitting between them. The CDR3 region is CASSPDRWGNQPQHF. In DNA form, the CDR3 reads TGTGCCAGCTCTCCCGACAGGTGGGGCAATCAGCCCCAGCATTTT. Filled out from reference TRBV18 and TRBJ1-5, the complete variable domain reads NAGVMQNPRHLVRRRGQEARLRCSPMKGHSHVYWYRQLPEEGLKFMVYLQKENIIDESGMPKERFSAEFPKEGPSILRIQQVVRGDSAAYFCASSPDRWGNQPQHFGDGTRLSIL.

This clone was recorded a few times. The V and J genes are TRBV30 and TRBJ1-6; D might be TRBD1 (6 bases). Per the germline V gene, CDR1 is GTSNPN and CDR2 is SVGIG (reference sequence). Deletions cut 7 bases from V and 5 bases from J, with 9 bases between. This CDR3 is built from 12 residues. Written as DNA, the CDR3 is TGTGCCTTAGGACAGAATAATTCACCCCTCCACTTT. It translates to CALGQNNSPLHF.

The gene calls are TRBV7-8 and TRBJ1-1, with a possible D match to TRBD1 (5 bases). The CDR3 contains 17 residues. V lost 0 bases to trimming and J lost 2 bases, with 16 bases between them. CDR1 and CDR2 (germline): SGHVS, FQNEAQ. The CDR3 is CASSLAGGDLANTEAFF. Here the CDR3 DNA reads TGTGCCAGCAGCTTAGCGGGGGGGGATTTGGCCAACACTGAAGCTTTCTTT.

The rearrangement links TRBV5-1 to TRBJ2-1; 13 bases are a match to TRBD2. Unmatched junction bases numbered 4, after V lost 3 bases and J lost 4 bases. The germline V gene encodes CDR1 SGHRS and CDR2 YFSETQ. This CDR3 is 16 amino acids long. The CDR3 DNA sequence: TGCGCCAGCAGCTCCGGGACTAGCGGGACTTACAATGAGCAGTTCTTC. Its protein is CASSSGTSGTYNEQFF.

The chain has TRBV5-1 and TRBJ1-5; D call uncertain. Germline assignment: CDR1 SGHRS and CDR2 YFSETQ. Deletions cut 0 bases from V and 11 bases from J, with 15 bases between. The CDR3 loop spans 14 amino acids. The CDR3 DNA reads TGCGCCAGCAGCTTGGATCCAGGTGTGGAGGCCCAGCATTTT. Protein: CASSLDPGVEAQHF.